One sample yielded the 9 T cell receptor beta chains listed below, sequenced in a study of cytomegalovirus exposure and HLA in healthy donors. The PCR was carried out with 60 Vbeta primers and 13 Jbeta primers. The assay was immunoSEQ multiplex PCR, and TCRdb's table has in-frame clones only and misses some. This table holds under 100,000 clones, about 73% found once. The sample comprised PBMCs. The origin of the receptors is a woman aged 50 to 60 in good health and CMV-seropositive.

This sequence joins TRBV5-1 and TRBJ2-2; 15 bases align to TRBD2. The CDR3 is 16 amino acids. In germline, CDR1 is SGHRS, CDR2 YFSETQ. The trim removed 3 bases at V and 4 bases at J, leaving 1 base unmatched. The CDR3 nucleotides read TGCGCCAGCAGCTCGGGACTAGCGGGGGGCACCGGGGAGCTGTTTTTT. Translation gives CASSSGLAGGTGELFF.

This clone was counted a few times. The chain is built from TRBV30 and TRBJ1-5; 9 nucleotides match TRBD1. CDR3 length: 14 residues. With 1 base clipped from V and 7 bases from J, the junction kept 5 bases outside the gene matches. Per germline, CDR1 GTSNPN and CDR2 SVGIG (reference sequence). The CDR3, as DNA: TGTGCCTGGAGTGCCGGGACAGGGATCCAGCCCCAGCATTTT. Its protein is CAWSAGTGIQPQHF.

The chain carries TRBV27 and TRBJ2-2; tentatively, D is TRBD1 (6 bases). V lost 6 bases and J 3 bases, leaving 14 bases between the germline ends. This CDR3 has 15 residues. Germline V gives CDR1 MNHEY, CDR2 SMNVEV (reference sequence). CDR3 residues: CASRHINRDTGELFF. For the CDR3, the DNA is TGTGCCAGCAGACATATCAACAGGGACACCGGGGAGCTGTTTTTT.

This clone was seen only a few times. The rearrangement uses TRBV4-1 and TRBJ1-2, with TRBD1 identical over 7 bases. Germline-derived CDR1 and CDR2 are MGHRA and YSYEKL. With V trimmed by 4 bases and J by 1 base, 9 bases remained unmatched. The CDR3 length is 16 residues. The DNA for the CDR3 is TGCGCCAGCAGCCTAGACACCAGGGGGAGTAACTATGGCTACACCTTC. This gives the protein CASSLDTRGSNYGYTF.

V and J are TRBV29-1 and TRBJ2-5, with 11 bases identical to TRBD2. Germline CDR1 reads SQVTM; CDR2 reads ANQGSEA. The CDR3 is 15 residues long. The V segment lost 6 bases and the J segment 0 bases; nucleotides outside the gene matches: 6. The CDR3 loop reads CSVTGTSGYQETQYF. DNA of the CDR3: TGCAGCGTCACAGGGACTAGCGGATACCAAGAGACCCAGTACTTC.

This clone was seen a few times. The chain employs TRBV5-5 and TRBJ1-4; D is ambiguous. V was cut by 0 bases and J by 7 bases, with 19 bases left in between. The CDR3 consists of 17 residues. Per germline, CDR1 SGHKS and CDR2 YYEKEE (reference sequence). CDR3 DNA sequence: TGTGCCAGCAGCTTGGCGATCGGGGTGATACTGGGTGAAAAACTGTTTTTT. This codes for CASSLAIGVILGEKLFF.

This clone was detected once. V and J are TRBV29-1 and TRBJ1-1, with unresolved D. This CDR3 contains 12 residues. V lost 6 bases and J 4 bases, leaving 12 bases between the germline ends. Per germline, CDR1 SQVTM and CDR2 ANQGSEA. The CDR3 region is CSVRQGVTEAFF. The CDR3 DNA reads TGCAGCGTACGACAAGGCGTCACTGAAGCTTTCTTT.

This rearrangement joins TRBV7-8 to TRBJ1-1, with D unclear. Germline V gives CDR1 SGHVS, CDR2 FQNEAQ. V lost 3 bases, J lost 0 bases, and 5 bases lay in between. The CDR3 runs 13 residues. The CDR3 nucleotides are TGTGCCAGCAGCTTGGCTCTGAACACTGAAGCTTTCTTT. Translated: CASSLALNTEAFF.

This chain links TRBV2 with TRBJ1-1, with D perhaps matching TRBD1 (6 bases). Germline lookup yields CDR1 SNHLY and CDR2 FYNNEI. The germline V and J ends were trimmed by 3 bases and 4 bases, with 12 bases remaining between them. The CDR3 covers 14 residues. CDR3 in amino acids: CASSESRGFTEAFF. Here the CDR3 DNA reads TGTGCCAGCAGTGAGTCCAGGGGATTCACTGAAGCTTTCTTT.